These T cell receptor beta chains were read from a single sample in a study of blood T cell repertoires in COVID-19. Profiling relied on immunoSEQ multiplex PCR, and the TCRdb table lists in-frame clones only, not all of them. The data show hundreds of thousands of clones, approximately 90% seen once. Sequenced sample: peripheral blood. All receptors derive from a man aged 18 to 29 with active or convalescent COVID-19. The CDR3 runs from the conserved cysteine through the conserved F or W. The D gene is left open where the match is weak. Clone sizes are given selectively: once, few, many, or a class where the clone is expanded.

clone_size	d_call	v_call	j_call	cdr3_length	cdr3_aa	cdr3_nt
-	TRBD1	TRBV27	TRBJ2-1	15	CASSVDRASYNEQFF	TGTGCCAGCAGCGTCGACAGGGCGTCCTACAATGAGCAGTTCTTC
once	TRBD1	TRBV28	TRBJ1-1	13	CASRTGGWTEAFF	TGTGCCAGCAGAACAGGGGGCTGGACTGAAGCTTTCTTT
few	TRBD1	TRBV2	TRBJ2-7	14	CASSLRDRDREQYF	TGTGCCAGCAGTCTCCGTGACAGGGATCGCGAGCAGTACTTC
-	-	TRBV11-3	TRBJ2-7	14	CASSLDSQAYEQYF	TGTGCCAGCAGCTTAGATTCCCAGGCCTACGAGCAGTACTTC
-	-	TRBV5-1	TRBJ1-2	13	CASSADINYGYTF	TGCGCCAGCAGCGCGGACATCAACTATGGCTACACCTTC
-	TRBD1	TRBV5-1	TRBJ1-1	13	CASSSLTGGEAFF	TGCGCCAGCAGCTCGTTGACAGGGGGTGAAGCTTTCTTT
-	TRBD1	TRBV9	TRBJ1-4	14	CASSVGQANEKLFF	TGTGCCAGCAGCGTCGGACAGGCTAATGAAAAACTGTTTTTT
-	-	TRBV28	TRBJ1-1	10	CASSRAEAFF	TGTGCCAGCAGTCGGGCTGAAGCTTTCTTT
-	TRBD1	TRBV7-2	TRBJ2-5	16	CASSAGTGVFEETQYF	TGTGCCAGCAGCGCCGGGACAGGGGTTTTCGAAGAGACCCAGTACTTC
-	-	TRBV5-8	TRBJ1-2	15	CASSLGGWTQRGYTF	TGTGCCAGCAGCTTGGGAGGGTGGACGCAGCGGGGCTACACCTTC
-	-	TRBV5-4	TRBJ2-5	16	CASTGRVGGDQETQYF	TGTGCCAGCACCGGACGGGTGGGAGGAGACCAAGAGACCCAGTACTTC
once	-	TRBV16	TRBJ2-7	18	CASSQSEKGQPSSYEQYF	TGTGCCAGCAGCCAAAGTGAAAAAGGACAGCCTAGTTCCTACGAGCAGTACTTC
-	-	TRBV19	TRBJ1-1	15	CASSIGTREGTEAFF	TGTGCCAGTAGTATTGGCACCCGGGAGGGCACTGAAGCTTTCTTT
-	-	TRBV6-5	TRBJ2-7	13	CASKLGGRYEQYF	TGTGCCAGCAAACTTGGCGGTCGCTACGAGCAGTACTTC
-	TRBD2	TRBV5-1	TRBJ2-5	17	CASSLILAGGIQETQYF	TGCGCCAGCAGCTTGATACTAGCGGGAGGGATCCAAGAGACCCAGTACTTC
few	-	TRBV3-1/TRBV3-2	TRBJ2-2	21	CASSQDPSREAAGADTGELFF	TGTGCCAGCAGCCAAGATCCGAGCAGGGAGGCGGCGGGGGCCGACACCGGGGAGCTGTTTTTT
-	TRBD2	TRBV10-1	TRBJ2-1	16	CASSVSGLAGDNEQFF	TGCGCCAGCAGTGTCTCGGGACTAGCGGGGGACAATGAGCAGTTCTTC
-	-	TRBV7-9	TRBJ1-2	14	CASRRTTTNYGYTF	TGTGCCAGCAGACGGACAACTACTAACTATGGCTACACCTTC
-	TRBD1	TRBV7-2	TRBJ2-7	13	CASSLDRGNEQYF	TGTGCCAGCAGCTTGGACAGGGGTAACGAGCAGTACTTC
-	-	TRBV19	TRBJ2-5	13	CASSPGSSETQYF	TGTGCCAGTAGTCCGGGATCATCAGAGACCCAGTACTTC
-	TRBD1	TRBV7-2	TRBJ2-5	12	CASSWDRETQYF	TGTGCCAGCAGTTGGGACAGGGAGACCCAGTACTTC
-	TRBD2	TRBV18	TRBJ2-2	16	CASSPRTSGNTGELFF	TGTGCCAGCTCACCACGGACTAGCGGGAACACCGGGGAGCTGTTTTTT
-	TRBD1	TRBV6-5	TRBJ1-5	12	CASMPRGQPQHF	TGTGCCAGCATGCCCAGGGGGCAGCCCCAGCATTTT
once	-	TRBV28	TRBJ1-5	13	CASSSHQAQPQHF	TGTGCCAGCAGTTCGCATCAGGCCCAGCCCCAGCATTTT
-	TRBD1	TRBV19	TRBJ1-2	16	CASTPGQGRFGYGYTF	TGTGCCAGTACCCCTGGACAGGGCCGGTTTGGCTATGGCTACACCTTC
-	-	TRBV2	TRBJ1-1	14	CASSGTDMNTEAFF	TGTGCCAGCAGTGGGACAGACATGAACACTGAAGCTTTCTTT
-	TRBD1	TRBV15	TRBJ2-7	13	CATSGGQTYEQYF	TGTGCCACCAGCGGGGGACAGACTTACGAGCAGTACTTC